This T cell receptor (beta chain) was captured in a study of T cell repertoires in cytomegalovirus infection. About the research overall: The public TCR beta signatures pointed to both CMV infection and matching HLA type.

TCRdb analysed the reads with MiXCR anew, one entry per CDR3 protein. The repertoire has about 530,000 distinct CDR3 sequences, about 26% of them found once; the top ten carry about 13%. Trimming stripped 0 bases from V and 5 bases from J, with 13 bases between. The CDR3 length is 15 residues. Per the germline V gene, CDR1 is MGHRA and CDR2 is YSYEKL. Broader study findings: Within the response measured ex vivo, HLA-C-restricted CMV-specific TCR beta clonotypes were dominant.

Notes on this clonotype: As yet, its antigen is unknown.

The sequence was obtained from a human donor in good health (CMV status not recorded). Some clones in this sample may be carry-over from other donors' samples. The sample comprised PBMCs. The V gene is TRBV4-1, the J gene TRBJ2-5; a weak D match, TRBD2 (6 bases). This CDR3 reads CASSQEGYGGETQYF. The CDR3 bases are TGCGCCAGCAGCCAAGAAGGGTATGGGGGGGAGACCCAGTACTTC.